The rows below give T cell receptor beta chains drawn from one sample of a study of T cell responses to AZD1222 COVID-19 vaccine. Clones were sequenced by immunoSEQ multiplex PCR, and TCRdb holds only the in-frame ones, with some missing. The sample records fewer than 120,000 clones, roughly 90% being singletons. The sequencing here drew on peripheral blood, taken on day 0 of AZD1222 vaccination. Receptors were obtained from an adult in good health. The CDR3 runs from the conserved cysteine through the conserved F or W. D genes are given only for firm matches. Only some rows state a clone size, as once, few, many or a class for expanded clones.

D gene	V gene	J gene	clone size	CDR3 protein	CDR3 DNA
-	TRBV5-6	TRBJ2-7	-	CASSPGGYEQYF	TGTGCCAGCAGCCCCGGGGGCTACGAGCAGTACTTC
TRBD2	TRBV6-4	TRBJ2-3	-	CASSDGTSADTQYF	TGTGCCAGCAGTGACGGGACTAGCGCAGATACGCAGTATTTT
TRBD1	TRBV7-3	TRBJ1-1	-	CASSLTGDDTEAFF	TGTGCCAGCAGCCTGACAGGGGATGACACTGAAGCTTTCTTT
-	TRBV5-3	TRBJ1-2	few	CARSSGNYGYTF	TGTGCCAGAAGCAGCGGGAACTATGGCTACACCTTC
-	TRBV5-1	TRBJ1-1	-	CASSSEGGRGTEAFF	TGCGCCAGCAGCTCCGAAGGGGGGCGCGGGACTGAAGCTTTCTTT
-	TRBV7-9	TRBJ2-7	-	CASSSEGGLLEQYF	TGTGCCAGCAGCTCGGAGGGGGGCCTCCTCGAGCAGTACTTC
-	TRBV2	TRBJ1-4	-	CASRRGVTNEKLFF	TGTGCCAGCAGGAGGGGCGTTACTAATGAAAAACTGTTTTTT
-	TRBV15	TRBJ1-6	-	CATSGVNLRASPLHF	TGTGCCACCAGCGGGGTAAACCTTCGGGCCTCACCCCTCCACTTT
TRBD1	TRBV18	TRBJ1-4	-	CASSPRGQGNSGEKLFF	TGTGCCAGCTCACCACGAGGACAGGGGAATTCCGGTGAAAAACTGTTTTTT
-	TRBV6-6	TRBJ2-5	-	CASSSQETQYF	TGTGCCAGCAGTTCGCAAGAGACCCAGTACTTC
TRBD1	TRBV7-2	TRBJ1-6	-	CASSLWGTGSSPLHF	TGTGCCAGCAGCTTATGGGGGACAGGGTCGAGCCCCCTCCACTTT
-	TRBV7-6	TRBJ2-3	-	CASSALNDRGTDTQYF	TGTGCCAGCAGCGCCCTCAACGACAGAGGCACAGATACGCAGTATTTT
TRBD2	TRBV15	TRBJ2-4	-	CATSRDLSGLAKNIQYF	TGTGCCACCAGCAGAGATCTTAGCGGGCTAGCCAAAAACATTCAGTACTTC
-	TRBV5-1	TRBJ1-1	-	CASSYSGNEAFF	TGCGCCAGCAGTTACAGCGGGAATGAAGCTTTCTTT